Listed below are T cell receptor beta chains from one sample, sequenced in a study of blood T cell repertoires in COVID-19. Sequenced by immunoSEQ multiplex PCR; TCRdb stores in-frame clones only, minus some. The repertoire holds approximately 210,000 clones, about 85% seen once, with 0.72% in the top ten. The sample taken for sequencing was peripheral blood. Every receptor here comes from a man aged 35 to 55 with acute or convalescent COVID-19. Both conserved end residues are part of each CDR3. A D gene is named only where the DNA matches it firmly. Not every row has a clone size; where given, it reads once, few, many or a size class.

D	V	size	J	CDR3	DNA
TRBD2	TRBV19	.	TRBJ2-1	CASSIGELAGFTYNEQFF	TGTGCCAGTAGTATAGGGGAACTAGCGGGATTCACCTACAATGAGCAGTTCTTC
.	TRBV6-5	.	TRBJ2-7	CASSDRSESYEQYF	TGTGCCAGCAGCGACAGGTCTGAGTCCTACGAGCAGTACTTC
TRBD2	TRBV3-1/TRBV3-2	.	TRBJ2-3	CASSPWTSGSTDTQYF	TGTGCCAGCAGCCCGTGGACTAGCGGATCCACAGATACGCAGTATTTT
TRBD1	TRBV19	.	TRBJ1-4	CASSIDQGVMDEKLFF	TGTGCCAGTAGTATAGATCAGGGGGTTATGGATGAAAAACTGTTTTTT
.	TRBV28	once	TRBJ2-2	CASSIYRDGGGELFF	TGTGCCAGCAGTATATACAGGGATGGGGGCGGGGAGCTGTTTTTT
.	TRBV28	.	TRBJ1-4	CASSLRSVNEKLFF	TGTGCCAGCAGTTTACGCTCAGTAAATGAAAAACTGTTTTTT
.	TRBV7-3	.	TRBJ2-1	CASSLSRSKGNEQFF	TGTGCCAGCAGCTTATCGAGGAGCAAGGGGAATGAGCAGTTCTTC
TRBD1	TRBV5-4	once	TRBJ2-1	CASSLGGTGSYNEQFF	TGTGCCAGCAGCTTGGGGGGGACAGGGTCCTACAATGAGCAGTTCTTC
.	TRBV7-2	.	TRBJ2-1	CASSHGAGMDPEQFF	TGTGCCAGCAGCCATGGGGCAGGGATGGATCCTGAGCAGTTCTTC
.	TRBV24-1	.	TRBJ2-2	CATSPLRGIYGVGELFF	TGTGCCACCAGTCCCCTCAGGGGAATCTACGGAGTCGGGGAGCTGTTTTTT
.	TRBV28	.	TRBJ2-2	CATAGLARGGAGELFF	TGTGCCACGGCTGGCCTAGCGAGGGGCGGCGCCGGGGAGCTGTTTTTT
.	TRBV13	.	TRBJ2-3	CASSLGAGKDTQYF	TGTGCCAGCAGCTTGGGGGCGGGTAAAGATACGCAGTATTTT
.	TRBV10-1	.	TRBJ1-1	CASGRSGLTGEAFF	TGCGCCAGCGGCCGATCCGGGCTCACGGGAGAAGCTTTCTTT
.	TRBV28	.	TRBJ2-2	CASSLVQEGSGELFF	TGTGCCAGCAGTTTAGTGCAGGAAGGATCCGGGGAGCTGTTTTTT
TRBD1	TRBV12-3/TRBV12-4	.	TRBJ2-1	CASSGQGGNEQFF	TGTGCCAGCTCGGGACAGGGGGGCAATGAGCAGTTCTTC
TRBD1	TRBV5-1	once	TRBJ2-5	CASSFGTGGSEETQYF	TGCGCCAGCAGCTTTGGGACAGGGGGCTCGGAAGAGACCCAGTACTTC
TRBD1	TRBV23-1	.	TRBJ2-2	CASIRTGRGGELFF	TGCGCCAGCATCCGGACAGGGAGAGGCGGGGAGCTGTTTTTT
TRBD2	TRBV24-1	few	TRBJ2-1	CATSDGRLAGPDEQFF	TGTGCCACCAGTGATGGCCGGTTAGCGGGACCCGATGAGCAGTTCTTC
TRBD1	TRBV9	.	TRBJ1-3	CASSVGLTGNSGNTIYF	TGTGCCAGCAGCGTGGGATTGACAGGGAACTCTGGAAACACCATATATTTT
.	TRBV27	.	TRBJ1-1	CASSHGGFSTEAFF	TGTGCCAGCAGTCACGGGGGATTCAGCACTGAAGCTTTCTTT
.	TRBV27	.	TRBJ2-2	CASSLTTLNTGELFF	TGTGCCAGCAGTCTAACTACATTGAACACCGGGGAGCTGTTTTTT
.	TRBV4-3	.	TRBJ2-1	CASSQELHNEQFF	TGCGCCAGCAGCCAAGAACTCCACAATGAGCAGTTCTTC
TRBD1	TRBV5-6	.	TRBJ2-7	CASSLVDRGAYEQYF	TGTGCCAGCAGCTTGGTGGACAGGGGGGCGTACGAGCAGTACTTC
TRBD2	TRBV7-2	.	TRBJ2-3	CASSYSGRTRTDTQYF	TGTGCCAGCAGCTACAGCGGGAGAACACGCACAGATACGCAGTATTTT
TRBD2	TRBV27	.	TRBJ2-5	CASSPRLAGGIQETQYF	TGTGCCAGCAGTCCGAGACTAGCGGGGGGAATCCAAGAGACCCAGTACTTC
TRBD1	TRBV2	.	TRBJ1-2	CASKDRVGTDYGYTF	TGTGCCAGCAAGGACAGGGTGGGTACCGACTATGGCTACACCTTC
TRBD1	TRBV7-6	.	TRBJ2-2	CASSSSGTGVWTGELFF	TGTGCCAGCAGCTCCTCCGGGACAGGGGTATGGACCGGGGAGCTGTTTTTT
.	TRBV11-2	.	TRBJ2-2	CASSFFQEVTGELFF	TGTGCCAGCAGCTTCTTCCAGGAGGTCACCGGGGAGCTGTTTTTT
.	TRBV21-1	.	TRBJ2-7	CASSKPGTGASNYEQYF	TGTGCCAGCAGCAAACCGGGGACAGGGGCGTCCAACTACGAGCAGTACTTC
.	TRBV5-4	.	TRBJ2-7	CASSLSGYEQYF	TGTGCCAGCAGCTTGTCGGGATACGAGCAGTACTTC
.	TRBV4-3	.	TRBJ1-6	CASSKVAQTNPPLHF	TGCGCCAGCAGCAAGGTAGCTCAAACTAATCCACCCCTCCACTTT
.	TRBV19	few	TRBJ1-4	CASRRAATNEKLFF	TGTGCCAGTAGGAGGGCAGCAACTAATGAAAAACTGTTTTTT
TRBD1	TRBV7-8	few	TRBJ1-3	CASSLTGEGNTIYF	TGTGCCAGCAGCTTGACAGGGGAGGGAAACACCATATATTTT
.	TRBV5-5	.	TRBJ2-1	CASSLAGNEQFF	TGTGCCAGCAGCTTGGCAGGCAATGAGCAGTTCTTC
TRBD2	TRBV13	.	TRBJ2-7	CASSFSRGLAGGPYEQYF	TGTGCCAGCAGCTTTTCCCGCGGTTTAGCGGGGGGGCCCTACGAGCAGTACTTC
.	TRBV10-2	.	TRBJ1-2	CASSESYLFNNYGYTF	TGCGCCAGCAGTGAGTCGTACTTATTCAACAACTATGGCTACACCTTC
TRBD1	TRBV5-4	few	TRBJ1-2	CASSFPGQGYGYTF	TGTGCCAGCAGCTTTCCGGGACAGGGCTATGGCTACACCTTC
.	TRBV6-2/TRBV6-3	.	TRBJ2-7	CASSFPGLHYEQYF	TGTGCCAGCAGTTTTCCGGGACTGCACTACGAGCAGTACTTC